This TCR beta chain originates from a study of T cell changes during pregnancy in multiple sclerosis. This CDR3 comprises 12 residues. Per germline, CDR1 MDHEN and CDR2 SYDVKM. The V gene lost 1 base and the J gene lost 7 bases, with 7 bases spanning the gap. Profiling relied on immunoSEQ multiplex PCR, and the TCRdb table lists in-frame clones only, not all of them. This sample has about 41,000 clones; 90% occur once, and the top ten carry around 6.7%. The source material was CD8+ T cells from peripheral blood mononuclear cells, sampled in the third trimester of pregnancy. V gene TRBV28 combines with J gene TRBJ1-1; a possible D gene is TRBD1 (5 bases). This clonotype was sampled from a female donor with multiple sclerosis, enrolled in a pregnancy study. The CDR3 DNA reads as TGTGCCAGCAGTTTATTCGGGGGTGAAGCTTTCTTT. This encodes CASSLFGGEAFF.